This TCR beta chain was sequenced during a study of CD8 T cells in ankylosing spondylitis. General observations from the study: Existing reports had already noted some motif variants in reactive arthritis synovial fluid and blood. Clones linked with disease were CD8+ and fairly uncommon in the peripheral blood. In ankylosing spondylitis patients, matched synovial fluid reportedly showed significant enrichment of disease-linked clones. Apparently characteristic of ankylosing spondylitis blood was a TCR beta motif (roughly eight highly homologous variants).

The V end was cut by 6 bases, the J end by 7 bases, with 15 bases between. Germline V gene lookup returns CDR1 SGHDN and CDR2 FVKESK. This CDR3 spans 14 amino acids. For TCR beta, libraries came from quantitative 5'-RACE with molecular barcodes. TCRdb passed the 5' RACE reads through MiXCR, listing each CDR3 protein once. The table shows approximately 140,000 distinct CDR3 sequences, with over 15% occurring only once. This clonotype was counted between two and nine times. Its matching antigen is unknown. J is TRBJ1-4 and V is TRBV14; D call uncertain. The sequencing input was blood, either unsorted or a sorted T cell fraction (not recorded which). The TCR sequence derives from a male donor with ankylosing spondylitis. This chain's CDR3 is CASSRTQGREKLFF. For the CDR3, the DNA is TGTGCCAGCAGTCGGACCCAAGGTCGTGAAAAACTGTTTTTT.